This is a list of T cell receptor beta chains from one sample in a study of T cell changes during pregnancy in multiple sclerosis. The repertoire was sequenced with immunoSEQ multiplex PCR; TCRdb's copy has only in-frame clones and lacks some. The repertoire has tens of thousands of clones, 91% of them found once; the top ten carry about 6.3%. Specimen: CD8+ T cells from peripheral blood mononuclear cells, collected in the second trimester of pregnancy. All receptors derive from a female donor with multiple sclerosis, enrolled in a pregnancy study. Each CDR3 is given with its conserved first and last residue. The order of the fields is V gene, clone size, J gene, D gene, CDR3 DNA, CDR3 protein. D genes are given only for firm matches. Some rows have no size entry. The others give once, few or many, or a class for an expanded clone.

V: TRBV30; size: .; J: TRBJ1-4; D: .; DNA: TGTGCCTGGAGTGCATCAGGGGAGATAGAAAAACTGTTTTTT; CDR3: CAWSASGEIEKLFF
V: TRBV6-5; size: .; J: TRBJ2-7; D: TRBD2; DNA: TGTGCCAGTAAGAGGGGGACTAGCGGCTACGAGCAGTACTTC; CDR3: CASKRGTSGYEQYF
V: TRBV5-1; size: once; J: TRBJ1-2; D: .; DNA: TGCGCCAGCAGCTTGGGACTGCGACTGTATGGCTACACCTTC; CDR3: CASSLGLRLYGYTF
V: TRBV14; size: .; J: TRBJ2-2; D: .; DNA: TGTGCCAGCAGCCAAAGCTCCTCCTTGGCCGGGGAGCTGTTTTTT; CDR3: CASSQSSSLAGELFF
V: TRBV6-1; size: .; J: TRBJ2-5; D: .; DNA: TGTGCCAGCAGCCCACTAGACGGAGTGGGCAAGACCCAGTACTTC; CDR3: CASSPLDGVGKTQYF
V: TRBV6-6; size: .; J: TRBJ2-1; D: .; DNA: TGTGCCAGCACCAAAGGGGGCAATGAGCAGTTCTTC; CDR3: CASTKGGNEQFF
V: TRBV27; size: .; J: TRBJ1-1; D: .; DNA: TGTGCCAGCAGTTACTATCCTCCTGACACTGAAGCTTTCTTT; CDR3: CASSYYPPDTEAFF
V: TRBV6-1; size: few; J: TRBJ1-3; D: .; DNA: TGTGCCAGCAGTGAAGAAAACTACTCTGGAAACACCATATATTTT; CDR3: CASSEENYSGNTIYF
V: TRBV5-8; size: few; J: TRBJ1-1; D: .; DNA: TGTGCCAGCAGCTTGTACTACACTGAAGCTTTCTTT; CDR3: CASSLYYTEAFF
V: TRBV10-3; size: .; J: TRBJ1-1; D: TRBD1; DNA: TGTGCCATCAGTGCGGCGACAGGGGGCATGAACACTGAAGCTTTCTTT; CDR3: CAISAATGGMNTEAFF
V: TRBV6-5; size: once; J: TRBJ2-1; D: TRBD2; DNA: TGTGCCAGCTCGTACCGCGGGGGGACCTACAATGAGCAGTTCTTC; CDR3: CASSYRGGTYNEQFF
V: TRBV4-1; size: .; J: TRBJ2-1; D: .; DNA: TGCGCCAGCAGCCAAGGCAGGAATGAGCAGTTCTTC; CDR3: CASSQGRNEQFF
V: TRBV6-5; size: .; J: TRBJ2-7; D: TRBD1; DNA: TGTGCCAGCAGTCCCGGGACAGGGTCCTACGAGCAGTACTTC; CDR3: CASSPGTGSYEQYF
V: TRBV11-3; size: .; J: TRBJ2-1; D: .; DNA: TGTGCCAGCAGCCGTGGGGAGTATGACTACAATGAGCAGTTCTTC; CDR3: CASSRGEYDYNEQFF
V: TRBV5-1; size: .; J: TRBJ2-7; D: TRBD2; DNA: TGCGCCAGCAGCTTGGCCCCGGGACTAGTTGTCGACGAGCAGTACTTC; CDR3: CASSLAPGLVVDEQYF
V: TRBV30; size: .; J: TRBJ2-7; D: .; DNA: TGTGCCTGGGAACAGGTGGCGAAATACGAGCAGTACTTC; CDR3: CAWEQVAKYEQYF